A selection of T cell receptor beta chains follows, all from one sample in a study of response to subunit inactivated influenza vaccine. TCRdb passed the RT-PCR reads through MiXCR, listing each CDR3 protein once. Of over 800,000 distinct CDR3 sequences listed, about 20% are singletons. Sample: PBMCs from blood, taken 4 to 6 days after vaccination. These receptor sequences come from a man in his fifties or sixties who received an inactivated influenza vaccine. The CDR3 runs from the conserved cysteine through the conserved F or W. A D gene is named only where the DNA matches it firmly. Clone sizes are given selectively: once, few, many, or a class where the clone is expanded.

V	J	size	D	CDR3	DNA
TRBV12-3/TRBV12-4	TRBJ2-5	NA	TRBD2	CASSLGLRTSGEETQYF	TGTGCCAGCAGTTTAGGTCTTCGGACTAGCGGTGAAGAGACCCAGTACTTC
TRBV5-1	TRBJ1-3	NA	NA	CASSLEGDTIYF	TGCGCCAGCAGCTTGGAGGGCGACACCATATATTTT
TRBV30	TRBJ1-2	NA	NA	CAWSQGRTVGYTF	TGTGCCTGGAGTCAAGGCCGTACTGTTGGCTACACCTTC
TRBV7-8	TRBJ2-2	few	TRBD2	CASSPRTSGSSGELFF	TGTGCCAGCAGCCCACGGACTAGCGGGAGTTCCGGGGAGCTGTTTTTT
TRBV15	TRBJ1-2	once	TRBD1	CATSRNRDRGDYTF	TGTGCCACCAGCAGAAACCGGGACAGGGGAGACTACACCTTC
TRBV4-3	TRBJ1-1	few	NA	CASSQVWNTEAFF	TGCGCCAGCAGCCAAGTCTGGAACACTGAAGCTTTCTTT
TRBV5-6	TRBJ2-3	few	NA	CASSLPSYTQYF	TGTGCCAGCAGCTTGCCCAGTTATACGCAGTATTTT
TRBV6-2/TRBV6-3	TRBJ2-7	NA	NA	CASSAHRVPYEQYF	TGTGCCAGCAGTGCCCACAGGGTCCCCTACGAGCAGTACTTC
TRBV29-1	TRBJ1-3	many	NA	CSVARGSGNTIYF	TGCAGCGTTGCAAGGGGCTCTGGAAACACCATATATTTT
TRBV6-5	TRBJ2-1	few	TRBD2	CASSYSVGLAGAGTRFF	TGTGCCAGCAGTTACTCCGTCGGGCTAGCGGGAGCGGGGACTCGGTTCTTC
TRBV6-2/TRBV6-3	TRBJ2-3	few	TRBD2	CASSYFQTSGNTDTQYF	TGTGCCAGCAGTTACTTCCAGACTAGCGGGAACACAGATACGCAGTATTTT
TRBV2	TRBJ2-7	NA	NA	CASKWGNSYEQYF	TGTGCCAGCAAGTGGGGAAACTCCTACGAGCAGTACTTC
TRBV10-3	TRBJ2-7	few	TRBD2	CAISVRRGLASYEQYF	TGTGCCATCAGTGTAAGGCGGGGACTAGCGAGTTACGAGCAGTACTTC
TRBV6-5	TRBJ2-5	NA	TRBD1	CASSYRGQGGETQYF	TGTGCCAGCAGTTACCGGGGACAGGGAGGAGAGACCCAGTACTTC
TRBV6-5	TRBJ2-7	NA	TRBD1	CASSYGTGDYEQYF	TGTGCCAGCAGTTACGGGACAGGAGACTACGAGCAGTACTTC
TRBV7-9	TRBJ1-5	few	TRBD1	CASSIGQGASQPQHF	TGTGCCAGCAGCATTGGACAGGGGGCAAGTCAGCCCCAGCATTTT
TRBV9	TRBJ2-1	NA	TRBD2	CASSSNPGTSGIKPTNEQFF	TGTGCCAGCAGCTCAAACCCCGGGACTAGCGGGATTAAGCCTACGAATGAGCAGTTCTTC
TRBV28	TRBJ2-7	few	NA	CASSPHAISSYEQYF	TGTGCCAGCAGTCCACACGCGATAAGCTCCTACGAGCAGTACTTC
TRBV12-3/TRBV12-4	TRBJ2-3	many	NA	CASSLQLSRADTQYF	TGTGCCAGCAGTTTGCAGCTATCTAGGGCAGATACGCAGTATTTT
TRBV7-9	TRBJ2-7	NA	NA	CASGSTVVSNGLEQYF	TGTGCCAGTGGGTCCACGGTGGTGTCCAATGGGTTGGAGCAGTACTTC
TRBV6-2/TRBV6-3	TRBJ2-1	NA	TRBD2	CASGTSAAYNEQFF	TGTGCCAGCGGTACTAGCGCGGCCTACAATGAGCAGTTCTTC
TRBV28	TRBJ2-7	NA	TRBD2	CASTQPRLAGFYEQYF	TGTGCCAGCACCCAACCGCGACTAGCGGGATTCTACGAGCAGTACTTC
TRBV5-1	TRBJ2-1	NA	NA	CASSSGLPGVGNEQFF	TGCGCCAGCAGCTCAGGGCTCCCGGGAGTCGGGAATGAGCAGTTCTTC
TRBV7-2	TRBJ2-3	NA	TRBD1	CASIKTGYRTDTQYF	TGTGCCAGCATCAAGACAGGGTACCGGACAGATACGCAGTATTTT
TRBV20-1	TRBJ2-5	few	NA	CSATRAGQETQYF	TGCAGTGCTACGCGAGCGGGCCAAGAGACCCAGTACTTC
TRBV9	TRBJ2-3	few	NA	CASSPTPLSTDTQYF	TGTGCCAGCAGCCCGACACCACTTAGCACAGATACGCAGTATTTT
TRBV6-1	TRBJ2-1	few	TRBD2	CASRTGTRMYNEQFF	TGTGCCAGCAGGACCGGGACTAGAATGTACAATGAGCAGTTCTTC
TRBV6-2/TRBV6-3	TRBJ2-3	NA	TRBD1	CASSYGPGTDTDTQYF	TGTGCCAGCAGTTACGGTCCTGGGACAGACACAGATACGCAGTATTTT
TRBV7-2	TRBJ1-1	NA	NA	CASSSFDPNTEAFF	TGTGCCAGCAGCTCCTTCGACCCGAACACTGAAGCTTTCTTT
TRBV5-1	TRBJ2-7	NA	NA	CASSLGRQEAGYEQYF	TGCGCCAGCAGCTTGGGTAGACAGGAGGCGGGGTACGAGCAGTACTTC